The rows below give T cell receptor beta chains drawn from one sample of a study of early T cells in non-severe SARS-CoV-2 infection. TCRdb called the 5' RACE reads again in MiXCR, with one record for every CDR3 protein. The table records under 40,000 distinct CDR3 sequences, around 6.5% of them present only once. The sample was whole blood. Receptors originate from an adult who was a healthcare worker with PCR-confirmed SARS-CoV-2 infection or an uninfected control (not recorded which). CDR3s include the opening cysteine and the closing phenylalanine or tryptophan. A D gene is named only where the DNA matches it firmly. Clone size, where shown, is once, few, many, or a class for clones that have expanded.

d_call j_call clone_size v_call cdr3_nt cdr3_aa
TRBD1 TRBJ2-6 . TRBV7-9 TGTGCCAGCAGCGCCGACAGGGCTGGGGCCAACGTCCTGACTTTC CASSADRAGANVLTF
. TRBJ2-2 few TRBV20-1 TGCAGTGCTAGGCCCTCGGGGCGCGCCGGGGAGCTGTTTTTT CSARPSGRAGELFF
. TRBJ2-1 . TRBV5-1 TGCGCCAGCAGCCCCGACTCGAGCTCCTACAATGAGCAGTTCTTC CASSPDSSSYNEQFF
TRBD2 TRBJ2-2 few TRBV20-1 TGCAGTGCCCCCGGGACTAAGAACACCGGGGAGCTGTTTTTT CSAPGTKNTGELFF
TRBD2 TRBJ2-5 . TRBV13 TGTGCCAGCAGCCCGGGACTAGCGGGACAAGAGACCCAGTACTTC CASSPGLAGQETQYF
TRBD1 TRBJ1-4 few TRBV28 TGTGCCAGCAGTTCTCCCAAGCGGGCAGGGGGTGAAAAACTGTTTTTT CASSSPKRAGGEKLFF
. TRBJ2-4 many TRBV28 TGTGCCAGCAGTTTACCAGGGGCTGGGGCCAAAAACATTCAGTACTTC CASSLPGAGAKNIQYF
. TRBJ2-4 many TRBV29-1 TGCAGCGTTGAGCAGGGGAACATTCAGTACTTC CSVEQGNIQYF
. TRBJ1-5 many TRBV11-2 TGTGCCAGCAGCCCCACCACAGGGCCTTTCAATCAGCCCCAGCATTTT CASSPTTGPFNQPQHF
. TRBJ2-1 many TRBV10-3 TGTGCCATCAGTGAGTATATCGTGGAGAGTGAGCAGTTCTTC CAISEYIVESEQFF
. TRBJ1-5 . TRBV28 TGTGCCAGCAGTTTCTCAGGGAGGCCCCGGCATTTT CASSFSGRPRHF
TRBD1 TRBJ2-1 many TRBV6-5 TGTGCCAGCAGCTTCCGACAGGGAGAGCAGTTCTTC CASSFRQGEQFF
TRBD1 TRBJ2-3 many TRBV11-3 TGTGCCAGCAGCTCGCGGACAGGGGGATCAGATACGCAGTATTTT CASSSRTGGSDTQYF
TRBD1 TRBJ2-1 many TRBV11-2 TGTGCCAGCAGCTTAATACAGGGGAATGAGCAGTTCTTC CASSLIQGNEQFF
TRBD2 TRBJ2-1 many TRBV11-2 TGTGCCAGCAGATGGGACTACGCGTACAATGAGCAGTTCTTC CASRWDYAYNEQFF
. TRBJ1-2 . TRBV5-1 TGCACCAGCAGATCGGGGGACGTTAACTATGGCTACACCTTC CTSRSGDVNYGYTF
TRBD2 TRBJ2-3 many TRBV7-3 TGTGCCAGCAGCCCCAGCGGGAGTTGGGCAGATACGCAGTATTTT CASSPSGSWADTQYF
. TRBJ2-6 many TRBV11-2 TGTGCCAGCAGCCCCCCTGGGGGGGCCAACGTCCTGACTTTC CASSPPGGANVLTF
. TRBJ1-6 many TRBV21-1 TGTGCCAGCAGCAAAGCGCGGGTGGCAGTGGATTCACCCCTCCACTTT CASSKARVAVDSPLHF
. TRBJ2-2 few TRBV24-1 TGTGCCACCAGTGACACTACGGCGGGGGAGCTGTTTTTT CATSDTTAGELFF
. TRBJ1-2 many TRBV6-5 TGTGCCAGCAGTTCACAGGGTGGAAACAACTATGGCTACACCTTC CASSSQGGNNYGYTF
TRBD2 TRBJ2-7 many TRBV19 TGTGCCAGTAGTATGCGAGCGGGGGGGACCTACGAGCAGTACTTC CASSMRAGGTYEQYF
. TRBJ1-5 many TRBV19 TGTGCCAGTAGTAGCCCTTTGACAGAGGAGAGCAATCAGCCCCAGCATTTT CASSSPLTEESNQPQHF
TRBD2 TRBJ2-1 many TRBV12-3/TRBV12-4 TGTGCCAGCAGCCGGCTGACTAGCGGGGCTTACAATGAGCAGTTCTTC CASSRLTSGAYNEQFF
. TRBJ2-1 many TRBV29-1 TGCAGCGTTGGGGGCTACAATGAGCAGTTCTTC CSVGGYNEQFF